The 29 T cell receptor beta chains in this list originate from one sample, sequenced in a study of spatial heterogeneity in lung cancer. Whole-study results and caveats: How many expanded intratumoral alpha and beta TCRs were present tracked the tumor mutation count, which was a count of nonsynonymous mutations.

Each CDR3 protein gets one entry after TCRdb re-called the 5' RACE reads with MiXCR. The sample carries fewer than 8,500 distinct CDR3 sequences, about 8% recorded once. Time point here: sample taken at primary tumor resection. Their recognized antigens are unknown. Sequencing was performed on lung tumor tissue, taken at surgery. These receptor sequences come from a male donor with early-stage non-small cell lung cancer.

This clonotype was seen at least ten times. This beta chain is an unintended read in a library built for alpha chains; its size means little. The J gene is TRBJ2-1, the V gene TRBV20-1; no reliable D call. V shed 3 bases and J shed 5 bases, with 14 bases lying between them. The germline V gene has CDR1 DFQATT and CDR2 SNEGSKA (reference sequence). This CDR3 comprises 14 residues. The CDR3 here is CSASRARSNNEQFF. The CDR3 DNA follows: TGCAGTGCTAGTAGGGCCCGGTCCAACAATGAGCAGTTCTTC.

This clonotype is categorized as medium-sized (0.01 to 0.1%). This beta chain slipped into a library made for alpha chains as a stray read, so its size is not meaningful. V is TRBV3-1 and J is TRBJ1-1; 9 bases are a match to TRBD1. The trim removed 4 bases at V and 4 bases at J, leaving 4 bases unmatched. The CDR3 consists of 14 residues. CDR1 and CDR2 from the germline V gene are LGHDT and YNNKEL (reference sequence). This chain's CDR3 is CASSRDREGTEAFF. Written as DNA, the CDR3 is TGTGCCAGCAGCCGGGACAGGGAAGGCACTGAAGCTTTCTTT.

By sample share, this clonotype is medium-sized. Within a library made for alpha chains, this beta chain is off target, and its count is uninformative. The rearrangement uses TRBV7-2 and TRBJ2-4, with 7 bases identical to TRBD2. The CDR3 totals 13 residues. Germline V lookup: CDR1 SGHTA, CDR2 FQGNSA. With V trimmed by 5 bases and J by 9 bases, 7 bases remained unmatched. The CDR3 coding sequence is TGTGCCAGCAGCGTAGAGCCGGGGGGCATTCAGTACTTC. Protein: CASSVEPGGIQYF.

This clonotype has at least ten counts. This beta chain is an off-target read within a library intended for alpha chains, so its frequency means little. The chain is built from TRBV10-3 and TRBJ1-1, with 9 bases that match TRBD1. V dropped 3 bases and J dropped 9; count of bases not matched to a gene: 5. Germline values: CDR1 ENHRY, CDR2 SYGVKD. The CDR3 has 13 residues. The CDR3 region is CAISERDREKAFF. The DNA of the CDR3 is TGTGCCATCAGTGAACGGGACAGGGAAAAAGCTTTCTTT.

This clonotype is labeled medium-sized (0.01 to 0.1%). As an off-target read in a library built for alpha chains, this beta chain has a frequency of little significance. This sequence joins TRBV7-9 and TRBJ1-5; D possibly corresponds to TRBD1 (5 bases). The CDR3 is 14 amino acids. The V end lost 4 bases, the J end lost 1 base, and 8 bases lay between the germline ends. Germline lookup yields CDR1 SEHNR and CDR2 FQNEAQ (reference sequence). CDR3 in DNA: TGTGCCAGCAGCTCCGACAGAAGCAATCAGCCCCAGCATTTT. Its translation: CASSSDRSNQPQHF.

By sample share, this clonotype is medium-sized. This beta chain slipped into a library made for alpha chains as a stray read, so its size is not meaningful. The chain combines TRBV28 with TRBJ2-7; 9 nucleotides match TRBD1. The CDR3 extends over 19 amino acids. V lost 6 bases to trimming and J lost 0 bases; unmatched junction nucleotides: 18. Looked up from germline, CDR1 is MDHEN and CDR2 is SYDVKM. The CDR3 DNA is TGTGCCAGCAGGCCTCTCCGGGACAGGGTTGAAAAAAGCTCCTACGAGCAGTACTTC. This gives the protein CASRPLRDRVEKSSYEQYF.

The sample holds many counts of this clonotype. This beta chain is an off-target read within a library intended for alpha chains, so its frequency means little. The V call is TRBV5-1, the J call TRBJ2-3; D is possibly TRBD1 (6 bases). CDR1 and CDR2 from the germline V gene are SGHRS and YFSETQ. The CDR3 is 15 residues long. V was cut by 2 bases and J by 6 bases, with 16 bases left in between. The DNA of the CDR3 is TGCGCCAGCAGCTTCCAGGGGCTCTATACTGATACGCAGTATTTT. It translates to CASSFQGLYTDTQYF.

This clonotype came up many times. This beta chain is an off-target read within a library intended for alpha chains, so its frequency means little. In DNA, the CDR3 is TGTGCCACCAGCAGAGATACAGGGGGGACTGAAGCTTTCTTT. It translates to CATSRDTGGTEAFF. The V gene is TRBV15, the J gene TRBJ1-1, with TRBD1 matching 8 bases. The germline CDR1 and CDR2 sequences are LNHNV and YYDKDF (reference sequence). V lost 0 bases, J lost 5 bases, and 2 bases stayed unmatched. There are 14 residues in the CDR3.

In this sample, this clonotype is medium-sized. As an off-target read in a library built for alpha chains, this beta chain has a frequency of little significance. The gene calls are TRBV4-1 and TRBJ2-7; TRBD2 is a possible D gene (5 bases). Germline V gives CDR1 MGHRA, CDR2 YSYEKL. Trimming took off 4 bases at V and 3 bases at J, with 19 bases between the two ends. The CDR3 runs 16 residues. CDR3 sequence (DNA): TGCGCCAGCAGCCCCTCCCCCGGGATCACTCTCTACGAGCAGTACTTC. It codes for CASSPSPGITLYEQYF.

This clonotype is medium-sized within its sample. This beta chain turned up in a library designed for alpha chains; as an off-target read, its abundance says little. The V call is TRBV20-1, the J call TRBJ2-1, with 8 bases fitting TRBD1. The V and J ends lost 6 bases and 2 bases, in that order; junction bases with no gene match: 3. Germline values: CDR1 DFQATT, CDR2 SNEGSKA (reference sequence). The CDR3 is 13 residues long. The DNA for the CDR3 is TGCAGTGCAGGACAGGGAACCTACAATGAGCAGTTCTTC. Translating it yields CSAGQGTYNEQFF.

Judged by abundance, this clonotype is medium-sized. Because the library targeted alpha chains, this beta chain is an off-target read whose size means little. This sequence joins TRBV29-1 and TRBJ2-1, with TRBD1 matching over 7 bases. This CDR3 has 11 amino acids. Germline values: CDR1 SQVTM, CDR2 ANQGSEA. V lost 5 bases, J lost 7 bases, and 2 bases stayed unmatched. The CDR3 reads CSVTGVNEQFF. As DNA, the CDR3 is TGCAGCGTTACAGGGGTAAATGAGCAGTTCTTC.

By frequency in the sample, this clonotype is medium-sized. Little can be read into the size of this beta chain, an off-target read in a library designed for alpha chains. The chain uses TRBV6-2 or TRBV6-3 and TRBJ1-1; D gene uncertain. Germline CDR1 and CDR2: MNHEY and SVGEGT. Trimming took off 7 bases at V and 3 bases at J, with 15 bases between the two ends. This CDR3 region has 14 residues. The CDR3 is CASTVGMAYTEAFF. The CDR3, as DNA: TGTGCCAGCACGGTGGGGATGGCGTACACTGAAGCTTTCTTT.

This clonotype was counted between two and nine times. The library was prepared for alpha chains; this beta chain is a stray read, so its frequency means little. The V call is TRBV20-1, the J call TRBJ1-1; TRBD1 is a possible D gene (6 bases). V lost 2 bases to trimming and J lost 5 bases, with 18 bases between them. The CDR3 has 15 amino acids. Germline CDR1 reads DFQATT; CDR2 reads SNEGSKA (reference sequence). The DNA for the CDR3 is TGCAGTGCTAGATTAGCCCCGGGGGCGAGAACTGAAGCTTTCTTT. Amino acid sequence: CSARLAPGARTEAFF.

This clonotype is medium-sized (0.01 to 0.1%) within its sample. This beta chain was picked up by a library intended for alpha chains and is off target, so its count carries little meaning. The rearrangement joins TRBV3-1 to TRBJ2-1; 8 nucleotides line up with TRBD2. CDR3 length: 15 amino acids. With V trimmed by 4 bases and J by 4 bases, 6 bases remained unmatched. The germline V gene has CDR1 LGHDT and CDR2 YNNKEL (reference sequence). The CDR3 region is CASSPGLGGYNEQFF. In DNA form, the CDR3 reads TGTGCCAGCAGCCCGGGACTAGGGGGATACAATGAGCAGTTCTTC.

This clonotype is medium-sized (0.01 to 0.1%) by share. The library was designed around alpha chains, so this beta chain is a stray read whose abundance carries little weight. The chain recombines TRBV20-1 with TRBJ2-1; 10 bases line up with TRBD2. Losses at the gene ends were 0 bases for V and 0 bases for J; bases not matched to a gene: 8. Looked up from germline, CDR1 is DFQATT and CDR2 is SNEGSKA (reference sequence). The CDR3 runs to 18 residues. CDR3 nucleotides: TGCAGTGCTAGAGATTTAAGGACTAGCGGATTCTCCTACAATGAGCAGTTCTTC. Its protein is CSARDLRTSGFSYNEQFF.

In this sample, this clonotype turned up many times. This beta chain turned up in a library designed for alpha chains; as an off-target read, its abundance says little. V and J are TRBV10-3 and TRBJ2-1, with 7 bases lining up with TRBD2. The ends lost 9 bases at V and 9 bases at J; junction bases unmatched: 11. The CDR3 runs to 13 residues. CDR1 is ENHRY, CDR2 SYGVKD, per germline. CDR3 amino acids: CAIRGDYLGEQFF. As DNA, the CDR3 is TGTGCCATTCGGGGGGACTACTTGGGTGAGCAGTTCTTC.

This clonotype appeared a few times. Because the library targeted alpha chains, this beta chain is an off-target read whose size means little. The chain joins TRBV7-2 to TRBJ2-1, with a possible D match to TRBD2 (6 bases). V was trimmed by 4 bases and J by 10 bases, leaving 26 bases between them. The CDR3 covers 17 residues. The germline V gene encodes CDR1 SGHTA and CDR2 FQGNSA. CDR3 sequence (DNA): TGTGCCAGCAGCTCCCCCAGATGGAGGGAGTCCCGGGGGGAGCAGTTCTTC. This codes for CASSSPRWRESRGEQFF. Drawing the rest from reference TRBV7-2 and TRBJ2-1, the complete variable domain is GAGVSQSPSNKVTEKGKDVELRCDPISGHTALYWYRQSLGQGLEFLIYFQGNSAPDKSGLPSDRFSAERTGGSVSTLTIQRTQQEDSAVYLCASSSPRWRESRGEQFFGPGTRLTVL.

This clonotype was observed at least ten times. This beta chain is an off-target read within a library intended for alpha chains, so its frequency means little. This chain links TRBV5-1 with TRBJ1-2; unclear D gene. V was cut by 0 bases and J by 8 bases, with 11 bases left in between. The CDR3 runs 13 residues. In germline, CDR1 is SGHRS, CDR2 YFSETQ. DNA of the CDR3: TGCGCCAGCAGCTTGGATTCCCGGCGGGGCTACACCTTC. It specifies CASSLDSRRGYTF.

Within the sample, this clonotype is medium-sized. Being off target in a library aimed at alpha chains, this beta chain has a size of little meaning. The V call is TRBV7-2, the J call TRBJ2-6, with D possibly TRBD1 on 6 matching bases. The CDR3 runs 17 residues. V was pared by 5 bases and J by 0 bases, with 14 bases between. From germline, CDR1 is SGHTA and CDR2 FQGNSA. The CDR3 DNA reads TGTGCCAGCAGCCCTGGACAGCGTCACTCTGGGGCCAACGTCCTGACTTTC. Protein sequence: CASSPGQRHSGANVLTF.

This clonotype has at least ten counts. This beta chain represents an off-target read in a library built for alpha chains; its size is of limited meaning. The gene calls are TRBV2 and TRBJ1-6; D unclear. Germline V gene data show CDR1 as SNHLY and CDR2 as FYNNEI. CDR3 length: 12 residues. V dropped 3 bases and J dropped 7 bases, with 4 bases sitting between them. CDR3 in amino acids: CASSDTNSPLHF. The CDR3 coding sequence is TGTGCCAGCAGTGATACCAATTCACCCCTCCACTTT.

In this sample, this clonotype is medium-sized. As an off-target read in a library built for alpha chains, this beta chain has a frequency of little significance. CDR3 sequence: CAISEPDRGNTF. The CDR3 nucleotides read TGTGCCATCAGTGAGCCAGACAGGGGAAACACCTTC. The chain has TRBV10-3 and TRBJ1-2; 8 bases map to TRBD1. Germline assignment: CDR1 ENHRY and CDR2 SYGVKD. V shed 2 bases and J 12 bases; nucleotides not matched to a gene: 5. CDR3 length equals 12 residues.

This clonotype was recorded many times. This beta chain is an unintended read in a library built for alpha chains; its size means little. The chain uses TRBV6-5 and TRBJ1-1, with D possibly TRBD1 on 5 matching bases. The CDR3 has 13 residues. The V gene's germline CDR1 is MNHEY and CDR2 SVGAGI. The V and J ends lost 6 bases and 4 bases respectively, with 12 bases between them. The CDR3 loop is CASRSDSRTEAFF. In DNA form, the CDR3 reads TGTGCCAGCAGATCCGACAGCCGCACTGAAGCTTTCTTT.

This clonotype was picked up many times. Within a library made for alpha chains, this beta chain is off target, and its count is uninformative. V is TRBV7-6 and J is TRBJ2-3; D might be TRBD1 or TRBD2, each matching 6 bases. From germline, CDR1 is SGHVS and CDR2 FNYEAQ. The CDR3 sequence is 16 residues long. V was cut by 0 bases and J by 9 bases, with 19 bases left in between. CDR3 loop: CASSLAPGAKGGTQYF. The CDR3 DNA follows: TGTGCCAGCAGCTTAGCGCCGGGGGCCAAAGGGGGAACGCAGTATTTT. The entire variable domain, with the rest obtained from reference TRBV7-6 and TRBJ2-3, is as follows: GAGVSQSPRYKVTKRGQDVALRCDPISGHVSLYWYRQALGQGPEFLTYFNYEAQQDKSGLPNDRFSAERPEGSISTLTIQRTEQRDSAMYRCASSLAPGAKGGTQYFGPGTRLTVL.

This clonotype was picked up many times. Since the library was made to target alpha chains, this beta chain is a stray read and its abundance is not meaningful. The V call is TRBV11-2, the J call TRBJ2-5; D is tentatively TRBD1 or TRBD2 (5 bases each). Trimming stripped 3 bases from V and 5 bases from J, with 13 bases between. Germline V CDR1 and CDR2: SGHAT, FQNNGV. The CDR3 is made up of 14 amino acids. CDR3 coding DNA: TGTGCCAGCAGCTTGGACGGTGGGACGGAGACCCAGTACTTC. Translating it yields CASSLDGGTETQYF.

The table lists this clonotype with a count of one. This beta chain came through as a stray read in a library set up for alpha chains, and its size says little. V usage is TRBV19 and J usage is TRBJ2-7; the D gene is possibly TRBD1 (6 bases). Trimming shortened V by 8 bases and J by 3 bases, and 14 bases separated the two germline ends. Germline V gene sequence: CDR1 LNHDA, CDR2 SQIVND (reference sequence). The CDR3 covers 13 residues. The CDR3 is CASGGRNLYEQYF. CDR3 DNA: TGTGCCAGTGGGGGCCGAAACCTCTACGAGCAGTACTTC.

This clonotype was recorded many times. This beta chain came through as a stray read in a library set up for alpha chains, and its size says little. The chain has TRBV9 and TRBJ2-1; 11 bases are shared with TRBD2. Trimming removed 3 bases from V and 8 bases from J; junction bases left unmatched: 7. The CDR3 contains 15 residues. The germline CDR1 and CDR2 sequences are SGDLS and YYNGEE. CDR3 DNA sequence: TGTGCCAGCAGCGCCACTAGCGGGAGAGAGTATGAGCAGTTCTTC. Its translation: CASSATSGREYEQFF.

By share, this clonotype counts as medium-sized (0.01 to 0.1%). This beta chain is an off-target read within a library intended for alpha chains, so its frequency means little. The CDR3 sequence is CASSLPPKNEKLFF. The CDR3 nucleotides read TGTGCCAGCAGTTTGCCCCCGAAGAATGAAAAACTGTTTTTT. V usage is TRBV28 and J usage is TRBJ1-4; D unresolved. Trimming stripped 3 bases from V and 5 bases from J, with 10 bases between. The CDR3 has 14 amino acids. Germline loops: CDR1 MDHEN, CDR2 SYDVKM.

By share, this clonotype counts as medium-sized. This beta chain lies outside the target of a library built for alpha chains; its clone size means little. The rearrangement joins TRBV5-1 to TRBJ2-1; D is unresolved. This CDR3 contains 14 residues. Trimming cost V 9 bases and J 7 bases, with 20 bases left between them. Germline lookup yields CDR1 SGHRS and CDR2 YFSETQ. CDR3 DNA: TGCGCCACCTCGGTTGGAACGGAAGGGAATGAGCAGTTCTTC. This sequence encodes CATSVGTEGNEQFF.

On this clonotype itself: Little can be read into the size of this beta chain, an off-target read in a library designed for alpha chains. The chain has TRBV6-2 or TRBV6-3 and TRBJ2-7, with TRBD1 identical over 7 bases. The germline V gene has CDR1 MNHEY and CDR2 SVGEGT. With 4 bases clipped from V and 3 bases from J, the junction kept 9 bases outside the gene matches. The CDR3 covers 15 residues. The CDR3 sequence is CASSFPRGSVYEQYF. CDR3 DNA: TGTGCCAGCAGTTTCCCCAGGGGGTCCGTCTACGAGCAGTACTTC.